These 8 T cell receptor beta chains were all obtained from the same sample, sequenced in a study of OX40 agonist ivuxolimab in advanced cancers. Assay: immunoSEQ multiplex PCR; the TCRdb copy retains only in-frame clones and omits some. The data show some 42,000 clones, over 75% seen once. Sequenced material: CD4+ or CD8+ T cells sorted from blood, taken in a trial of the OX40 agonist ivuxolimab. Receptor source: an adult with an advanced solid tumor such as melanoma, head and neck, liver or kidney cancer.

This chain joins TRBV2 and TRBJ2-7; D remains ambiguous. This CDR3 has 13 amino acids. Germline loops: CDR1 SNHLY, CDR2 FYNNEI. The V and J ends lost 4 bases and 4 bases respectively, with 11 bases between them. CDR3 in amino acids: CASSATYQYEQYV. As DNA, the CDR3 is TGTGCCAGCAGTGCTACCTATCAGTACGAGCAGTACGTC.

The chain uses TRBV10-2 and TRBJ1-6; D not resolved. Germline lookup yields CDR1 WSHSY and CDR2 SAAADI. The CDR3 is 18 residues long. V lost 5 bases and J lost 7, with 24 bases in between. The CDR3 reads CASSPPGRMMGVNSPLHF. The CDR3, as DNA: TGCGCCAGCAGTCCGCCGGGTCGGATGATGGGAGTCAATTCACCCCTCCACTTT.

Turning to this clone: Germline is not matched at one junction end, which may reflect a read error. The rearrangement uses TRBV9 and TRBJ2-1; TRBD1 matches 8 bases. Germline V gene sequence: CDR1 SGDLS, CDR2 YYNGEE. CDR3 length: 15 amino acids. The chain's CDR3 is CASSVGVTGVNEQLF. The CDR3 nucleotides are TGTGCCAGCAGCGTAGGTGTGACAGGGGTAAATGAGCAGCTCTTC.

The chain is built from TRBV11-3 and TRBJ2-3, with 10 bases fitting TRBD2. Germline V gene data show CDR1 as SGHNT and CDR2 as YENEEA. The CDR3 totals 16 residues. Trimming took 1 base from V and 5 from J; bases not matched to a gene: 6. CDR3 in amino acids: CASSLGTSGTGDTQYF. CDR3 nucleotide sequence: TGTGCCAGCAGCTTAGGTACTAGCGGGACGGGAGATACGCAGTATTTT.

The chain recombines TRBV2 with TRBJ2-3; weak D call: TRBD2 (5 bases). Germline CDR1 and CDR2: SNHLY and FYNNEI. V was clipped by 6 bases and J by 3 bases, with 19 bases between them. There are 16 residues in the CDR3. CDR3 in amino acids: CASSYPGGPRTDTQYF. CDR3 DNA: TGTGCCAGCAGCTATCCAGGCGGGCCACGTACAGATACGCAGTATTTT.

The DNA of the CDR3 is TGTGCCTGGTCCGGGGACCCTCTCTCCTACGAGCAGTACTTC. Translation gives CAWSGDPLSYEQYF. The chain links TRBV30 to TRBJ2-7; TRBD1 or TRBD2 may be the D gene (5 bases each). Trimming left V 5 bases short and J 0 bases short, with 14 bases between. The CDR3 is made up of 14 amino acids. Germline loops: CDR1 GTSNPN, CDR2 SVGIG (reference sequence).

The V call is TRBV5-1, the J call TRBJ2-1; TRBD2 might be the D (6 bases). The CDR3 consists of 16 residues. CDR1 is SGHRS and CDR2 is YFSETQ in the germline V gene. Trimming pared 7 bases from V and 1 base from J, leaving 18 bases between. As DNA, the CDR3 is TGCGCCAGCGGAGGGCAGCACTCTACTTCCTACAATGAGCAGTTCTTC. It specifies CASGGQHSTSYNEQFF. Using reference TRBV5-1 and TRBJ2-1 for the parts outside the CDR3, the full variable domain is KAGVTQTPRYLIKTRGQQVTLSCSPISGHRSVSWYQQTPGQGLQFLFEYFSETQRNKGNFPGRFSGRQFSNSRSEMNVSTLELGDSALYLCASGGQHSTSYNEQFFGPGTRLTVL.

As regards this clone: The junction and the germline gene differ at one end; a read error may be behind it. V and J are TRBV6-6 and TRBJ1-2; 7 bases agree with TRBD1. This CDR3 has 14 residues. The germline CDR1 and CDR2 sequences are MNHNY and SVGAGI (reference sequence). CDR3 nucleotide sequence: TGTGCCATCAGTGAGTCAACAGGGGACTATGGCTACACCTTC. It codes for CAISESTGDYGYTF.